The next 2 T cell receptor beta chains were all read from a single sample in a study of blood T cell repertoires in COVID-19. Assay used: immunoSEQ multiplex PCR; TCRdb lists only in-frame clones, some missing. The sample includes about 110,000 clones, approximately 92% of them seen just once. Sequenced: peripheral blood. The receptors were sampled from a woman of 80 years or more with acute or convalescent COVID-19.

This clone was found once. The gene calls are TRBV18 and TRBJ2-1; 8 positions agree with TRBD2. Trimming took 3 bases from V and 6 from J; bases not matched to a gene: 10. This CDR3 is 16 amino acids long. Per the germline V gene, CDR1 is KGHSH and CDR2 is LQKENI. The CDR3 DNA sequence: TGTGCCAGCTCACCTGCAACGGGGGGGGTAAGCAATGAGCAGTTCTTC. Amino acid sequence: CASSPATGGVSNEQFF.

V gene TRBV5-5 combines with J gene TRBJ1-2, with D tentatively TRBD1 (6 bases). This CDR3 region has 15 residues. The germline V gene encodes CDR1 SGHKS and CDR2 YYEKEE (reference sequence). The V and J ends lost 4 bases and 3 bases respectively, with 16 bases between them. The CDR3 sequence: CASSNRAAGDYGYTF. The CDR3 DNA reads TGTGCCAGCAGCAACCGGGCGGCAGGGGACTATGGCTACACCTTC.